Given below is one T cell receptor (beta chain) in context. The entry originates in a study of control samples from healthy donors and cancer patients. CDR3 length: 15 amino acids. Unmatched junction bases numbered 13, after V lost 5 bases and J lost 9 bases. CDR1 is ENHRY, CDR2 SYGVKD, per germline. Libraries were prepared by immunoSEQ multiplex PCR; TCRdb keeps only in-frame clonotypes and omits some of them. This sample has 400,000 to 450,000 clones; 90% occur once, and the top ten carry just under 6.5%. The sample comprised PBMCs. The chain carries TRBV10-3 and TRBJ2-1, with 7 bases identical to TRBD2. The receptor comes from a man between 40 and 49 years old with head and neck cancer. The CDR3 DNA sequence: TGTGCCATCAGTTCAACGGGGGGACTAAGTAGTGAGCAGTTCTTC. Its protein is CAISSTGGLSSEQFF.